The clone carrying this T cell receptor (beta chain) was picked up many times. The CDR3 length is 17 residues. Germline lookup yields CDR1 LGHNA and CDR2 YSLEER. Between the trimmed V and J ends, which lost 3 bases and 2 bases, there was a span of 19 bases. The data are from a study of T cells after yellow fever vaccination. TCRdb independently ran MiXCR on the 5' RACE reads; one entry per CDR3 protein. The sample has hundreds of thousands of distinct CDR3 sequences, roughly 3.5% seen once. The sample consisted of PBMCs, taken on the day of the yellow fever booster vaccination. This chain joins TRBV4-3 and TRBJ1-2, with TRBD1 as a possible D gene (5 bases). This clonotype was obtained from a man younger than 35 who received the YFV17D yellow fever vaccine. In DNA, the CDR3 is TGCGCCAGCAGCCAGAAGACAGAAGGGAGAATGAACTATGGCTACACCTTC. Its translation is CASSQKTEGRMNYGYTF.